The rows below give T cell receptor beta chains drawn from one sample of a study of T-cell reconstitution after alpha-beta-depleted transplantation in children. TCRdb re-derived calls from the PCR reads in MiXCR, one entry per CDR3 protein. Here the sample spans around 71,000 distinct CDR3 sequences, roughly 6.6% being singletons. Here the sequenced sample was PBMCs from the stem cell graft donor, taken from the stem cell graft. The receptors shown here come from a human donor who donated a stem cell graft to a child with acute lymphoblastic leukemia. The CDR3 runs from the conserved cysteine through the conserved F or W. D genes are given only for firm matches. Expanded clones are given a class, and other clones once, few, many or no size at all.

j_call v_call d_call clone_size cdr3_nt cdr3_aa
TRBJ2-6 TRBV2 - many TGTGCCAGCAGAACCGGGACTCTCTCTGGGGCCAACGTCCTGACTTTC CASRTGTLSGANVLTF
TRBJ2-2 TRBV5-5 TRBD1 - TGTGCCAGCAGCTTGGAACAGGGGAGAACCGGGGAGCTGTTTTTT CASSLEQGRTGELFF
TRBJ1-5 TRBV5-1 - many TGCGCCAGCAGCGAGGACACGAATCAGCCCCAGCATTTT CASSEDTNQPQHF
TRBJ2-6 TRBV5-1 TRBD1 many TGCGCCAGCAGCACCCTCGGGACAGTCACCTCTGGGGCCAACGTCCTGACTTTC CASSTLGTVTSGANVLTF
TRBJ2-2 TRBV6-2/TRBV6-3 - many TGTGCCAGCAGTTACGGGGGCAAGATATCCGAGCTGTTTTTT CASSYGGKISELFF
TRBJ1-5 TRBV18 - - TGTGCCAGCTCACCACGGAGGATGTCAGGACTCAATCAGCCCCAGCATTTT CASSPRRMSGLNQPQHF
TRBJ2-2 TRBV7-2 TRBD2 many TGTGCCAGCAGGGGGGGGGGGAACACCGGGGAGCTGTTTTTT CASRGGGNTGELFF
TRBJ1-1 TRBV4-3 TRBD1 many TGCGCCAGCAGCCAGGACAGGGTCGGTGAAGCTTTCTTT CASSQDRVGEAFF
TRBJ2-6 TRBV4-1 - few TGCGCCAGCAGCAGGGAGTCAGGGGCCAACGTCCTGACTTTC CASSRESGANVLTF
TRBJ1-2 TRBV5-1 TRBD1 many TGCGCCAGCAGCTTCGACAGGGTGGATGGCTACACCTTC CASSFDRVDGYTF
TRBJ1-2 TRBV5-2 - - TGTGCCAGGGGCCCAGCCGGCTTTGGCAACTATGGCTACACCTTC CARGPAGFGNYGYTF
TRBJ1-3 TRBV29-1 - many TGCAGCGTTGAAGAGGCAGGGAGAGGAAACACCATATATTTT CSVEEAGRGNTIYF
TRBJ2-3 TRBV5-1 TRBD2 few TGCGCCAGCAGAAAGCGGGGGGGCACAGATACGCAGTATTTT CASRKRGGTDTQYF
TRBJ2-2 TRBV7-8 - many TGTGCCAGCAGCTTAGGAGGACCTCCCGGGGAGCTGTTTTTT CASSLGGPPGELFF
TRBJ1-4 TRBV7-2 - many TGTGCCAGCAGCTCTCCTCTCACAACAGGGAGAGAAAAACTGTTTTTT CASSSPLTTGREKLFF
TRBJ2-1 TRBV4-3 TRBD2 many TGCGCCAGCAGCCAAGATCTAGGCGGGGGGCCGTCAATTGAGCAGTTCTTC CASSQDLGGGPSIEQFF
TRBJ1-1 TRBV4-2 - many TGTGCCAGCAGCCAAGGGGGGGGGGGAACTGAAGCTTTCTTT CASSQGGGGTEAFF
TRBJ2-1 TRBV28 TRBD1 - TGTGCCAGCAGTTTCCGGGACAGGGACAATGAGCAGTTCTTC CASSFRDRDNEQFF
TRBJ1-1 TRBV29-1 TRBD1 many TGCAGCGTTATTCCGGGACAGGGGAACACTGAAGCTTTCTTT CSVIPGQGNTEAFF
TRBJ1-2 TRBV5-1 - many TGCGCCAGCAGCTTGAGGCTTCACTATGGCTACACCTTC CASSLRLHYGYTF
TRBJ2-1 TRBV5-1 TRBD1 many TGCGCCAGCACCCTCGACAGGGCTTACAATGAGCAGTTCTTC CASTLDRAYNEQFF
TRBJ2-1 TRBV20-1 - few TGCAGTGCTCCCTACAGGGTAACCTACAATGAGCAGTTCTTC CSAPYRVTYNEQFF
TRBJ2-4 TRBV21-1 - many TGTGCCAGCAGCCCATGGACGAGGACCAACATTCAGTACTTC CASSPWTRTNIQYF
TRBJ1-1 TRBV28 - few TGTGCCAGCAGTAGAGGTGGGGGTACTGAAGCTTTCTTT CASSRGGGTEAFF
TRBJ1-6 TRBV27 TRBD1 many TGTGCCAGCACTCGCCGGGAGGGACAGTCACCCCTCCACTTT CASTRREGQSPLHF
TRBJ1-4 TRBV4-3 TRBD1 many TGCGCCAGCGGGAGCCGGGACAGGGTCGAAAAACTGTTTTTT CASGSRDRVEKLFF
TRBJ1-1 TRBV24-1 TRBD1 few TGTGCCATACCGGGACAGAAATTTGAAGCTTTCTTT CAIPGQKFEAFF
TRBJ2-7 TRBV29-1 - many TGCAGCGTTGAAACAGGGAGCGACGAGCAGTACTTC CSVETGSDEQYF
TRBJ2-7 TRBV4-1 TRBD1 many TGCGCCAGCAGCCAGCCGGGACAGGGGCGCTACGAGCAGTACTTC CASSQPGQGRYEQYF
TRBJ2-7 TRBV20-1 - many TGCAGTGCTAGAGACTTCCTTACGACCCTCTCCTACGAGCAGTACTTC CSARDFLTTLSYEQYF
TRBJ2-2 TRBV13 - many TGTGCCAGCACCGAATTACCCGGGGAGCTGTTTTTT CASTELPGELFF
TRBJ2-5 TRBV20-1 TRBD2 - TGCAGTGCTCTCGGGGGGTTGCAACAAGAGACCCAGTACTTC CSALGGLQQETQYF
TRBJ2-5 TRBV7-2 TRBD2 many TGTGCCAGCACCTGGGAGGGGAAAGAGACCCAGTACTTC CASTWEGKETQYF
TRBJ1-6 TRBV12-3/TRBV12-4 - many TGTGCCAGCCTAGTCGGCTATAATTCACCCCTCCACTTT CASLVGYNSPLHF
TRBJ2-7 TRBV4-2 TRBD1 many TGTGCCAGCAGCCAGGAGACAGGGGGGCGCTCCTACGAGCAGTACTTC CASSQETGGRSYEQYF
TRBJ2-5 TRBV7-3 - - TGTGCCATCAGTCTTCTAGGGACCCATGAGACCCAGTACTTC CAISLLGTHETQYF
TRBJ2-5 TRBV19 TRBD2 - TGTGCCAGCTGCTCTACTAGCGGGGCCCAAGAGACCCAGTACTTC CASCSTSGAQETQYF
TRBJ2-5 TRBV5-1 - few TGCGCCAGCAGCTTGAGAGGGTTGCAGACCCAGTACTTC CASSLRGLQTQYF
TRBJ2-3 TRBV3-1 TRBD2 many TGTGCCAGCAGCCCTAGCGGGTGGGGGGATACGCAGTATTTT CASSPSGWGDTQYF
TRBJ2-2 TRBV7-9 - many TGTGCCAGCAGCTCAAGGACGGGAACGGGAACCGGGGAGCTGTTTTTT CASSSRTGTGTGELFF
TRBJ1-5 TRBV4-1 - - TGCGCCAGCAGCCAATCCTCGGGGGCTTCCAATCAGCCCCAGCATTTT CASSQSSGASNQPQHF
TRBJ2-7 TRBV27 - - TGTGCCAGCAGTCAGAGGACTCCCCCTTACGAGCAGTACTTC CASSQRTPPYEQYF
TRBJ2-7 TRBV7-3 TRBD2 many TGTGCCAGCAGCTCTAGCGGAGACTCCTACGAGCAGTACTTC CASSSSGDSYEQYF
TRBJ2-2 TRBV12-3/TRBV12-4 - few TGTGCCAGCAGCCAAGTGGGACTTCTAAACACCGGGGAGCTGTTTTTT CASSQVGLLNTGELFF
TRBJ2-6 TRBV15 TRBD1 many TGTGCCACCAACGACAGGGCGGGGGCCAACGTCCTGACTTTC CATNDRAGANVLTF
TRBJ2-3 TRBV7-2 TRBD2 many TGTGCCAGCAGCCGGGACTACACGAGCACAGATACGCAGTATTTT CASSRDYTSTDTQYF
TRBJ2-1 TRBV5-4 TRBD2 many TGTGCCAGCAGCAAGACTAGCGGTTTTTACAATGAGCAGTTCTTC CASSKTSGFYNEQFF
TRBJ2-7 TRBV27 - few TGTGCCAGCCAAACCTTTGGGCGAGGCCAGGGCGAGCAGTACTTC CASQTFGRGQGEQYF
TRBJ2-3 TRBV5-1 TRBD2 few TGCGCCAGCAGCTTCGGACTAGCCCCCACAGATACGCAGTATTTT CASSFGLAPTDTQYF
TRBJ2-1 TRBV9 - many TGTGCCAGCAGCGCAGTCTCCTACAATGAGCAGTTCTTC CASSAVSYNEQFF
TRBJ1-3 TRBV2 TRBD1 many TGTGCCAGCACCCTTTCCGGGACAGGGAGCACCATATATTTT CASTLSGTGSTIYF
TRBJ1-1 TRBV6-5 - few TGTGCCAGCAGTTACTCGTGGGGTAGTGGCACTGAAGCTTTCTTT CASSYSWGSGTEAFF
TRBJ2-1 TRBV7-7 TRBD1 many TGTGCTAGCAGCCTATTAGTCCCGGGACAGGGAGAGAGTGAGCAGTTCTTC CASSLLVPGQGESEQFF
TRBJ2-7 TRBV20-1 TRBD1 many TGCAGTGCTAGAGCACAGGGGTTGGTGCAGTACTTC CSARAQGLVQYF
TRBJ1-2 TRBV4-3 - - TGCGCCAGCAGCCGGGGGTTTGGGGGCTCTAACTATGGCTACACCTTC CASSRGFGGSNYGYTF
TRBJ1-1 TRBV29-1 - - TGCAGCGTTGATCTGGTAGGGGGTAACACTGAAGCTTTCTTT CSVDLVGGNTEAFF
TRBJ2-3 TRBV10-3 - few TGTGCCATCTCTAGGGGCGAGGATACGCAGTATTTT CAISRGEDTQYF
TRBJ2-1 TRBV6-2/TRBV6-3 - many TGTGCCAGCAGTTCCTACTCCGTGGAGCGGAGGGATGAGCAGTTCTTC CASSSYSVERRDEQFF
TRBJ2-2 TRBV7-7 TRBD1 few TGTGCCAGCAGCTCCACGGCGAGGACAGGGGTCACCGGGGAGCTGTTTTTT CASSSTARTGVTGELFF